This entry lists 16 T cell receptor beta chains sequenced from one sample in a study of beta chain features in type 1 diabetes. Points from the study as a whole: The study found moderately but significantly shorter TCRB CDR3s in all four CD4+ subsets of Type 1 diabetes patients.

These receptors have no identified antigens. All of the isolated RNA was reverse transcribed, so expressed TCRB transcripts were sequenced. Here immunoSEQ multiplex PCR was the method, and the copy in TCRdb shows in-frame clones only, minus some. The sample shows roughly 130,000 clones, about 15% of them seen only once. The sample consisted of central memory CD4+ T cells from blood. These receptors were collected from a man aged 30 to 45 with type 1 diabetes.

This clone occurred a few times. This chain connects TRBV7-6 to TRBJ2-7, with unresolved D. Trimming cost V 3 bases and J 5 bases, with 11 bases left between them. Germline V CDR1 and CDR2: SGHVS, FNYEAQ. The CDR3 runs to 13 residues. Here the CDR3 reads CASSFLGGHEQYF. In DNA, the CDR3 is TGTGCCAGCAGCTTCCTTGGTGGCCACGAGCAGTACTTC.

This clone has just a few counts. The chain couples TRBV19 to TRBJ1-1, with TRBD1 as a possible D gene (6 bases). Germline V gene lookup returns CDR1 LNHDA and CDR2 SQIVND (reference sequence). The germline V and J ends were trimmed by 5 bases and 0 bases, with 10 bases remaining between them. The CDR3 runs 14 residues. In nucleotides, the CDR3 is TGTGCCAGTAGTTTGGGACACGTGAACACTGAAGCTTTCTTT. It is translated as CASSLGHVNTEAFF.

This chain links TRBV28 with TRBJ2-5; D perhaps matches TRBD1 (7 bases). Between the trimmed V and J ends, which lost 6 bases and 3 bases, there was a span of 14 bases. The CDR3 contains 14 residues. In germline, CDR1 is MDHEN, CDR2 SYDVKM. The CDR3 DNA is TGTGCCAGCAGCCCATCCAGGGGGGAAGAGACCCAGTACTTC. This codes for CASSPSRGEETQYF.

The chain recombines TRBV14 with TRBJ2-5; 9 bases agree with TRBD1. There are 15 residues in the CDR3. Germline V gene data show CDR1 as SGHDN and CDR2 as FVKESK. V lost 4 bases to trimming and J lost 5 bases; unmatched junction nucleotides: 8. CDR3 DNA sequence: TGTGCCAGCAGCCTCGACAGGGGGGGTTCGGAGACCCAGTACTTC. This translates into CASSLDRGGSETQYF.

The CDR3 spells CASSSQVSTLHF. CDR3 sequence (DNA): TGTGCCAGCAGTTCCCAGGTATCGACCCTCCACTTT. This chain connects TRBV27 to TRBJ1-6, with unresolved D. V was cut by 4 bases and J by 14 bases, with 12 bases left in between. The CDR3 sequence is 12 residues long. Germline V gene lookup returns CDR1 MNHEY and CDR2 SMNVEV (reference sequence).

The gene calls are TRBV7-2 and TRBJ1-5, with D possibly TRBD1 on 6 matching bases. CDR3 size: 13 residues. The germline V gene has CDR1 SGHTA and CDR2 FQGNSA. V lost 3 bases to trimming and J lost 6 bases, with 9 bases between them. In nucleotides, the CDR3 is TGTGCCAGCAGCTTCACAGGGAGTCAGCCCCAGCATTTT. It codes for CASSFTGSQPQHF.

This clone was seen a handful of times. The chain employs TRBV2 and TRBJ1-6, with TRBD1 matching over 7 bases. J was trimmed by 9 bases and V by 7 bases; bases with no gene match: 3. There are 12 residues in the CDR3. Germline CDR1 and CDR2: SNHLY and FYNNEI. The CDR3 here is CASTGGFSPLHF. DNA for the CDR3: TGTGCCAGCACAGGGGGGTTTTCACCCCTCCACTTT.

Only a few counts were recorded for this clone. The chain recombines TRBV4-3 with TRBJ2-3; D is perhaps TRBD1 or TRBD2 (5 bases each). Germline V gene lookup returns CDR1 LGHNA and CDR2 YSLEER. The CDR3 sequence is 16 residues long. The V gene lost 6 bases and the J gene lost 6 bases, with 22 bases spanning the gap. The CDR3 reads CASSNQITRDADTQYF. The CDR3, as DNA: TGCGCCAGCAGTAACCAAATAACAAGGGACGCGGATACGCAGTATTTT.

This clone has just a few counts. The rearrangement joins TRBV27 to TRBJ1-2; tentatively, D is TRBD1 (6 bases). The CDR3 runs to 13 residues. Germline V lookup: CDR1 MNHEY, CDR2 SMNVEV (reference sequence). V lost 0 bases to trimming and J lost 6 bases, with 8 bases between them. CDR3 bases: TGTGCCAGCAGTTTATCGTCAGGGGATGGCTACACCTTC. It yields the protein CASSLSSGDGYTF.

This clone was counted only a few times. Other DNA sequences in the sample encode the same CDR3. This CDR3 reads CASSLDQETQYF. Here the CDR3 DNA reads TGTGCCAGCAGCTTAGATCAAGAGACCCAGTACTTC. The chain uses TRBV11-3 and TRBJ2-5; D remains ambiguous. The CDR3 extends over 12 amino acids. Germline V CDR1 and CDR2: SGHNT, YENEEA. V shed 0 bases and J shed 2 bases, with 1 base lying between them.

This clone was counted a few times. V is TRBV18 and J is TRBJ2-4, with D perhaps TRBD1 (5 bases). CDR3 length equals 13 residues. CDR1 and CDR2 from the germline V gene are KGHSH and LQKENI. Deletions cut 5 bases from V and 5 bases from J, with 10 bases between. CDR3 in DNA: TGTGCCAGCTCATACTCGACAGAAAACATTCAGTACTTC. It yields the protein CASSYSTENIQYF.

This chain connects TRBV7-2 to TRBJ2-3; D gene ambiguous. Between the trimmed V and J ends, which lost 4 bases and 2 bases, there was a span of 10 bases. This CDR3 is built from 14 residues. Germline V lookup: CDR1 SGHTA, CDR2 FQGNSA. The DNA for the CDR3 is TGTGCCAGCAGCTCTACGGGCCTCACAGATACGCAGTATTTT. As protein: CASSSTGLTDTQYF. The whole variable domain, remainder taken from reference TRBV7-2 and TRBJ2-3, is GAGVSQSPSNKVTEKGKDVELRCDPISGHTALYWYRQSLGQGLEFLIYFQGNSAPDKSGLPSDRFSAERTGGSVSTLTIQRTQQEDSAVYLCASSSTGLTDTQYFGPGTRLTVL.

In this sample, this clone turned up a few times. The chain combines TRBV18 with TRBJ2-7; D call uncertain. Trimming took off 6 bases at V and 6 bases at J, with 12 bases between the two ends. The CDR3 is 12 amino acids. The germline V gene encodes CDR1 KGHSH and CDR2 LQKENI. CDR3 in amino acids: CASSASGSEQYF. The CDR3 nucleotides are TGTGCCAGCTCGGCCTCAGGATCCGAGCAGTACTTC.

This clone has just a few counts. The rearrangement joins TRBV29-1 to TRBJ1-2; no definite D call. The CDR3 sequence is 12 residues long. Germline V CDR1 and CDR2: SQVTM, ANQGSEA. Trimming took 5 bases from V and 2 from J, leaving 9 bases between them. CDR3 loop: CSVSGQNYGYTF. The CDR3, as DNA: TGCAGCGTTTCTGGCCAGAACTATGGCTACACCTTC.

This clone is deemed medium-sized. This rearrangement joins TRBV2 to TRBJ2-7; D is possibly TRBD1 (5 bases). The CDR3 sequence is 11 residues long. The V gene lost 9 bases and the J gene lost 1 base, with 7 bases spanning the gap. CDR1 SNHLY and CDR2 FYNNEI come from the germline V gene. CDR3 sequence reads: CARGQSYEQYF. For the CDR3, the DNA is TGTGCCAGGGGGCAGTCCTACGAGCAGTACTTC.

The chain couples TRBV4-1 to TRBJ2-6, with D perhaps matching TRBD1 or TRBD2 (5 bases each). Germline lookup yields CDR1 MGHRA and CDR2 YSYEKL. The CDR3 is 19 residues long. V lost 3 bases to trimming and J lost 0 bases, with 18 bases between them. CDR3 residues: CASSQGSWTSLSGANVLTF. The CDR3, as DNA: TGCGCCAGCAGCCAGGGGAGTTGGACATCCCTCTCTGGGGCCAACGTCCTGACTTTC.